What follows describes a single T cell receptor (beta chain). Its antigen is as yet unknown. Clones were sequenced by immunoSEQ multiplex PCR, and TCRdb holds only the in-frame ones, with some missing. The sample lists 110,000 to 150,000 clones; roughly 90% were seen once. Germline-derived CDR1 and CDR2 are MNHEY and SMNVEV (reference sequence). The CDR3 runs 15 residues. Trimming removed 3 bases at V and 2 bases at J, with 11 bases between. The sample originates from a study of T cell responses to AZD1222 COVID-19 vaccine. Study at large: Some second doses came at about 4 weeks and others at about 12 weeks; these were pooled. Study-level results: Regions 160-218 and 743-854 held dominance among vaccine-associated CD4 TCRs, which spanned spike. Donor demographics were predominantly white British with a female majority; clonal diversity may be underestimated.

The source is an adult in good health. This specimen was peripheral blood, taken on day 0 of AZD1222 vaccination. The rearrangement joins TRBV27 to TRBJ2-1; D is possibly TRBD1 (5 bases). The CDR3 DNA follows: TGTGCCAGCAGTTTCACAGGAACAACCTACAATGAGCAGTTCTTC. Protein sequence: CASSFTGTTYNEQFF.